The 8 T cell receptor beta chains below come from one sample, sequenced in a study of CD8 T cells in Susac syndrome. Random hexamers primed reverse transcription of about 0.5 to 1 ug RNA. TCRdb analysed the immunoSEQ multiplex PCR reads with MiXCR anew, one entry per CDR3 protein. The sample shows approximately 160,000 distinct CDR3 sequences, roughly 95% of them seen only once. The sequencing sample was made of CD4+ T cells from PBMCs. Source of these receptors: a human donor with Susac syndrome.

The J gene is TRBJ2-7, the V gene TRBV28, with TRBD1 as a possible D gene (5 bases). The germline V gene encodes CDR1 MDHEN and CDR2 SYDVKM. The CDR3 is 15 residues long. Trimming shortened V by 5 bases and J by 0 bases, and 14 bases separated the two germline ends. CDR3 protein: CASSPLDKVSYEQYF. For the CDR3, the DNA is TGTGCCAGCAGTCCCCTGGACAAAGTCTCCTACGAGCAGTACTTC.

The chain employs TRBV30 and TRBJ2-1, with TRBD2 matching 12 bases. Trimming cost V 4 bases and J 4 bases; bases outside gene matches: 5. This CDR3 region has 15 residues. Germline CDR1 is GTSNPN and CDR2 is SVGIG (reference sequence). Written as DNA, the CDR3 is TGTGCCTGGATGGGCGGACTAGCGGGATACAATGAGCAGTTCTTC. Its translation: CAWMGGLAGYNEQFF.

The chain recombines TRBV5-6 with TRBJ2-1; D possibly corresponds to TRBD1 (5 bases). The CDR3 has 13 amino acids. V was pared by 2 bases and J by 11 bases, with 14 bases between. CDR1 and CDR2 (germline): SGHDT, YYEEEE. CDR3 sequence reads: CASSFPSTAQQFF. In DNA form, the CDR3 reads TGTGCCAGCAGCTTTCCTTCGACAGCACAGCAGTTCTTC.

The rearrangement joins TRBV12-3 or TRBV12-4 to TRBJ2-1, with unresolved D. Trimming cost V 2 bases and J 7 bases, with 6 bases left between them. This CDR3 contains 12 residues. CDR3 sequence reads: CASSLMGNEQFF. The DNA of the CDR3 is TGTGCCAGCAGTTTAATGGGTAATGAGCAGTTCTTC.

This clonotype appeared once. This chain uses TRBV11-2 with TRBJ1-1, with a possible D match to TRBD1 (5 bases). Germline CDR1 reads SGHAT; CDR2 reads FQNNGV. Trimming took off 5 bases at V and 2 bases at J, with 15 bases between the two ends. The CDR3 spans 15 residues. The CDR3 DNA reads TGTGCCAGCAGCCTATTGCCGGGACCCAACACTGAAGCTTTCTTT. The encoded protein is CASSLLPGPNTEAFF.

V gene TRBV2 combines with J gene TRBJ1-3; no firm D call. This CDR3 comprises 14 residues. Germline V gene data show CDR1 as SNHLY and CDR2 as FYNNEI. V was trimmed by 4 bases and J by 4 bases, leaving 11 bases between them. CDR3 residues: CASSGHGGGNTIYF. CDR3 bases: TGTGCCAGCAGTGGCCACGGAGGAGGAAACACCATATATTTT.

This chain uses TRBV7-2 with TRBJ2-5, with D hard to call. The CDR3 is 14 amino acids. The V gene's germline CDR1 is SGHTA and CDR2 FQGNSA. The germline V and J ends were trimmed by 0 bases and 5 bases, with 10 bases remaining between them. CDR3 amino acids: CASSLARTSETQYF. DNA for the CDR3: TGTGCCAGCAGCTTAGCACGGACCTCGGAGACCCAGTACTTC.

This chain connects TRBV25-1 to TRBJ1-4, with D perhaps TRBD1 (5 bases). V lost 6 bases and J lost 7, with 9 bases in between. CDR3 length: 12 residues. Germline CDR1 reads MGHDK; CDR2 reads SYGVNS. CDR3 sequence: CASSGGGEKLFF. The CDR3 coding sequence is TGTGCCAGCAGCGGGGGGGGTGAAAAACTGTTTTTT.